Each of the 9 T cell receptor beta chains below was sequenced from the same sample in a study of T cell responses to AZD1222 COVID-19 vaccine. Assay: immunoSEQ multiplex PCR; the TCRdb copy retains only in-frame clones and omits some. The table has 130,000 or so clones, about 91% seen once. The starting material was peripheral blood, obtained on day 0 of AZD1222 vaccination. The receptors were sampled from an adult in good health.

This chain connects TRBV3-1 (or the pseudogene TRBV3-2) to TRBJ2-3; no clear D gene. V lost 6 bases to trimming and J lost 4 bases, with 14 bases between them. Germline CDR1 and CDR2: LGHDT and YNNKEL (reference sequence). The CDR3 spans 14 residues. Here the CDR3 DNA reads TGTGCCAGCAGTCAAAGAGCACTGGCAGATACGCAGTATTTT. It encodes CASSQRALADTQYF.

Turning to this clone: Other DNA sequences in this sample translate to the same CDR3. J is TRBJ2-1 and V is TRBV5-1, with 10 bases that match TRBD2. CDR1 is SGHRS, CDR2 YFSETQ, per germline. Germline trimming cut 0 bases from V and 6 bases from J; bases unmatched to any gene: 3. The CDR3 is made up of 15 amino acids. The chain's CDR3 is CASSLALAGVNEQFF. The CDR3 nucleotides are TGCGCCAGCAGCTTGGCGCTAGCGGGAGTCAATGAGCAGTTCTTC.

The chain has TRBV18 and TRBJ1-1; 8 positions agree with TRBD1. In germline, CDR1 is KGHSH, CDR2 LQKENI. The CDR3 has 15 amino acids. The V and J ends lost 5 bases and 5 bases, in that order; junction bases with no gene match: 10. In DNA form, the CDR3 reads TGTGCCAGCTCAATAATTGACAGGGGAGGAACTGAAGCTTTCTTT. Protein sequence: CASSIIDRGGTEAFF.

The V call is TRBV7-6, the J call TRBJ1-4; D is ambiguous. V was pared by 2 bases and J by 0 bases, with 10 bases between. Germline lookup yields CDR1 SGHVS and CDR2 FNYEAQ. The CDR3 extends over 16 amino acids. The CDR3 spells CASSLTAGTTNEKLFF. For the CDR3, the DNA is TGTGCCAGCAGCTTAACCGCCGGGACAACTAATGAAAAACTGTTTTTT.

The genes are TRBV29-1 and TRBJ1-2; D may be TRBD1 (5 bases). Germline CDR1 reads SQVTM; CDR2 reads ANQGSEA. The V and J ends lost 5 bases and 4 bases respectively, with 17 bases between them. This CDR3 spans 14 amino acids. The CDR3 region is CSVSGTTAIYGYTF. For the CDR3, the DNA is TGCAGCGTTTCCGGAACGACAGCTATCTATGGCTACACCTTC.

This clone showed up just once. The chain uses TRBV5-4 and TRBJ2-3; 14 bases line up with TRBD2. J lost 1 base, V lost 8 bases, and 3 bases had no gene match. This CDR3 comprises 15 residues. From germline, CDR1 is SGHNT and CDR2 YYREEE (reference sequence). The CDR3 protein is CASGTSGSGTDTQYF. The CDR3 DNA sequence: TGTGCCAGTGGGACTAGCGGGAGTGGCACAGATACGCAGTATTTT.

This sequence joins TRBV7-2 and TRBJ1-6; D gene uncertain. The CDR3 runs 15 residues. The V gene lost 4 bases and the J gene lost 0 bases, with 7 bases spanning the gap. Per the germline V gene, CDR1 is SGHTA and CDR2 is FQGNSA. The CDR3 protein is CASSSVDSYNSPLHF. The CDR3 region has the DNA TGTGCCAGCAGCTCAGTAGACTCCTATAATTCACCCCTCCACTTT.

The V and J genes are TRBV5-4 and TRBJ1-2; D is undetermined. The V end lost 0 bases, the J end lost 3 bases, and 12 bases lay between the germline ends. The CDR3 consists of 15 residues. Germline CDR1 reads SGHNT; CDR2 reads YYREEE (reference sequence). The CDR3: CASSLGLTKDYGYTF. For the CDR3, the DNA is TGTGCCAGCAGCTTGGGCCTAACGAAGGACTATGGCTACACCTTC.

The chain couples TRBV30 to TRBJ1-3, with 7 nucleotides matching TRBD1. The CDR3 has 13 residues. V lost 5 bases, J lost 8 bases, and 9 bases stayed unmatched. Germline CDR1 is GTSNPN and CDR2 is SVGIG (reference sequence). CDR3: CAWGRQGWYTIYF. In DNA, the CDR3 is TGTGCCTGGGGAAGACAGGGATGGTACACCATATATTTT.